The clone carrying this T cell receptor (beta chain) was seen at least ten times. Its antigen is not known. This entry comes from a study of T-cell reconstitution after alpha-beta-depleted transplantation in children. Findings and caveats of the study: When one year had passed after transplant, most T-cell counts and diversity came from newly produced T cells. Expanded clones from the graft, numbering several hundred, reportedly supplied alpha-beta T cells about two months after transplant. Surviving recipient T cells and thymic progenitors accounted for the high day-60 TCRbeta diversity observed in some patients.

Deletions cut 4 bases from V and 3 bases from J, with 4 bases between. The CDR3 runs to 11 residues. Germline CDR1 reads SGHRS; CDR2 reads YFSETQ. Preparation of the TCRbeta library used unique molecular identifiers. TCRdb reprocessed the PCR reads with MiXCR, giving one entry per CDR3 protein. The sample comprises nearly 350,000 distinct CDR3 sequences, about a sixth of which are singletons, and 35% to 50% rests with the top ten. The clonotype was recovered from a male patient aged 2-9 years who had a stem cell transplant for acute lymphoblastic leukemia, so the T cells may come from the graft donor. V gene TRBV5-1 combines with J gene TRBJ2-5; D gene ambiguous. Sequences were derived from PBMCs, mostly from graft donor cells, sampled 360 days after TCRalphabeta/CD19-depleted stem cell transplant. In nucleotides, the CDR3 is TGCGCCAGCAGCCGGGAAGAGACCCAGTACTTC. Its protein product is CASSREETQYF.